These T cell receptor beta chains were read from a single sample in a study of cytotoxic CD8 clonotypes in ibrutinib-treated CLL. Data came from immunoSEQ multiplex PCR; TCRdb stores just in-frame clones and leaves some out. Of 9,500 to 14,000 clones listed, 81% are singletons. The sequenced sample was PBMCs, obtained at disease progression, from a patient treated with ibrutinib. The receptors come from a human donor with chronic lymphocytic leukemia. Both conserved end residues are part of each CDR3. D genes are given only for firm matches. Clone sizes are given selectively: once, few, many, or a class where the clone is expanded.

TRBD1	TRBV6-5	TRBJ1-5	.	CASSYGGTGVSQPQHF	TGTGCCAGCAGTTACGGGGGGACAGGGGTGAGTCAGCCCCAGCATTTT
.	TRBV2	TRBJ2-7	.	CASRDGPYEQYF	TGTGCCAGCAGAGATGGTCCCTACGAGCAGTACTTC
.	TRBV6-6	TRBJ2-7	.	CASSYTQIQGTEQYF	TGTGCCAGCAGTTACACCCAAATACAGGGCACCGAGCAGTACTTC
.	TRBV29-1	TRBJ2-7	.	CSVLENEQYF	TGCAGCGTTCTTGAAAACGAGCAGTACTTC
.	TRBV5-1	TRBJ2-5	.	CASSLGQSGVETQYF	TGCGCCAGCAGCCTAGGACAGTCCGGCGTGGAGACCCAGTACTTC
.	TRBV4-1	TRBJ2-6	medium-sized	CASSQELWGANVLTF	TGCGCCAGCAGCCAAGAGTTATGGGGGGCCAACGTCCTGACTTTC
TRBD1	TRBV19	TRBJ1-1	.	CASQTGDGTEAFF	TGTGCCAGTCAGACAGGGGATGGCACTGAAGCTTTCTTT
TRBD1	TRBV10-3	TRBJ2-7	.	CAISAGQGSYEQYF	TGTGCCATCAGTGCGGGACAGGGTTCCTACGAGCAGTACTTC
TRBD1	TRBV29-1	TRBJ2-3	once	CSVGDRGLADTQYF	TGCAGCGTTGGGGACAGGGGGTTGGCAGATACGCAGTATTTT
.	TRBV7-8	TRBJ2-6	.	CASSLALRVVDSGANVLTF	TGTGCCAGCAGCTTAGCGCTAAGAGTCGTGGACTCTGGGGCCAACGTCCTGACTTTC
TRBD1	TRBV6-5	TRBJ2-7	.	CASSTGTGGFYEQYF	TGTGCCAGCAGTACCGGGACAGGGGGCTTCTACGAGCAGTACTTC
TRBD1	TRBV6-1	TRBJ2-7	.	CASSEAGDSAEQYF	TGTGCCAGCAGTGAAGCAGGGGACAGCGCCGAGCAGTACTTC
.	TRBV4-1	TRBJ2-1	.	CASSQGAPDSRQFF	TGCGCCAGCAGCCAAGGGGCGCCGGACAGTAGGCAGTTCTTC
.	TRBV27	TRBJ1-5	.	CASSFGGGDQPQHF	TGTGCCAGCAGTTTTGGCGGGGGCGACCAGCCCCAGCATTTT
.	TRBV6-1	TRBJ2-3	.	CASSVEGVRTDTQYF	TGTGCCAGCAGTGTAGAGGGGGTCCGCACAGATACGCAGTATTTT
.	TRBV11-2	TRBJ1-5	.	CASSLGVSNQPQHF	TGTGCCAGCAGCTTAGGGGTTAGCAATCAGCCCCAGCATTTT
.	TRBV28	TRBJ2-3	once	CASSSPITDTQYF	TGTGCCAGCAGTTCTCCCATAACCGATACGCAGTATTTT
.	TRBV10-1	TRBJ1-4	.	CASSEARDGPLEKLFF	TGCGCCAGCAGTGAGGCCAGAGACGGGCCTCTTGAAAAACTGTTTTTT
.	TRBV25-1	TRBJ2-1	.	CASSDEEWGSYNEQFF	TGTGCCAGCAGTGATGAAGAGTGGGGTTCTTACAATGAGCAGTTCTTC
.	TRBV30	TRBJ2-7	.	CAWSVLYEQYF	TGTGCCTGGAGTGTCCTTTATGAGCAGTACTTC
.	TRBV18	TRBJ1-2	.	CASSPTRGEGYGYTF	TGTGCCAGCTCACCAACGCGGGGCGAGGGCTATGGCTACACCTTC
.	TRBV19	TRBJ1-4	medium-sized	CASTQGLNEKLFF	TGTGCCAGTACACAGGGACTTAATGAAAAACTGTTTTTT
.	TRBV29-1	TRBJ1-1	.	CSVSLGGSDTEAFF	TGCAGCGTTTCTCTGGGGGGAAGTGACACTGAAGCTTTCTTT
.	TRBV28	TRBJ2-7	.	CASSLRRAQYF	TGTGCCAGCAGTTTAAGGCGGGCGCAGTACTTC
.	TRBV27	TRBJ1-4	.	CASSFRGEKLFF	TGTGCCAGCAGTTTCAGGGGTGAAAAACTGTTTTTT
.	TRBV2	TRBJ2-3	.	CASRQGRGPDTQYF	TGTGCCAGCAGACAGGGGAGGGGGCCAGATACGCAGTATTTT
.	TRBV9	TRBJ2-1	.	CASSVGDTYNEQFF	TGTGCCAGCAGCGTAGGTGACACATACAATGAGCAGTTCTTC
.	TRBV2	TRBJ2-2	.	CASSRTLNTGELFF	TGTGCCAGCAGTCGGACACTGAACACCGGGGAGCTGTTTTTT
TRBD2	TRBV5-8	TRBJ2-1	.	CASSRGLGALAAALHEQFF	TGTGCCAGCAGCCGAGGCCTAGGGGCCCTAGCGGCCGCCCTACATGAGCAGTTCTTC
TRBD1	TRBV7-8	TRBJ2-5	.	CASSWTGGGETQYF	TGTGCCAGCAGCTGGACAGGGGGCGGAGAGACCCAGTACTTC
.	TRBV28	TRBJ1-2	.	CASSKPGQMGAWEGYTF	TGTGCCAGCAGCAAGCCGGGACAAATGGGGGCGTGGGAGGGCTACACCTTC
TRBD2	TRBV19	TRBJ2-1	.	CASSHGTSGSEQFF	TGTGCCAGTAGCCACGGGACTAGCGGGAGCGAGCAGTTCTTC
.	TRBV2	TRBJ2-5	few	CASLLDASFQETQYF	TGTGCCAGTTTACTAGATGCATCGTTCCAAGAGACCCAGTACTTC
.	TRBV29-1	TRBJ1-1	.	CSVGVLTSGTEAFF	TGCAGCGTTGGGGTCCTCACCTCGGGGACTGAAGCTTTCTTT
.	TRBV4-1	TRBJ2-7	medium-sized	CASSQEVAVPAYEQYF	TGCGCCAGCAGCCAAGAGGTAGCGGTGCCTGCCTACGAGCAGTACTTC
.	TRBV18	TRBJ2-1	.	CASSQFGGRVEQFF	TGTGCCAGCTCACAGTTCGGCGGGCGGGTTGAGCAGTTCTTC
.	TRBV7-7	TRBJ2-5	.	CASSLNSGGGTQYF	TGTGCTAGCAGCTTGAATAGCGGCGGCGGGACCCAGTACTTC
.	TRBV13	TRBJ1-4	.	CASSLEIGEKLFF	TGTGCCAGCAGCTTAGAGATCGGTGAAAAACTGTTTTTT
.	TRBV2	TRBJ1-1	once	CASLGREVYTEAFF	TGTGCCAGCTTAGGCAGGGAGGTATACACTGAAGCTTTCTTT
TRBD2	TRBV7-7	TRBJ2-2	.	CASSISGTSGMVTGELFF	TGTGCTAGCAGCATCTCCGGGACTAGCGGGATGGTCACCGGGGAGCTGTTTTTT
TRBD2	TRBV18	TRBJ2-1	.	CASSTLAGGDNEQFF	TGTGCCAGCTCAACGCTAGCGGGAGGGGATAATGAGCAGTTCTTC
.	TRBV5-4	TRBJ2-2	.	CASSSNRDWRTGELFF	TGTGCCAGCAGCTCGAACAGGGATTGGAGAACCGGGGAGCTGTTTTTT
.	TRBV30	TRBJ1-3	.	CAWSVNGGNTIYF	TGTGCCTGGAGTGTAAATGGGGGAAACACCATATATTTT
TRBD1	TRBV5-8	TRBJ1-3	.	CASSLEGTGSGNTIYF	TGTGCCAGCAGCTTGGAAGGGACAGGCTCTGGAAACACCATATATTTT
.	TRBV6-6	TRBJ2-1	medium-sized	CASSYVAPSSYNEQFF	TGTGCCAGCAGTTACGTAGCGCCCAGCTCCTACAATGAGCAGTTCTTC
TRBD2	TRBV19	TRBJ2-1	.	CASSIPPTSGSKREQFF	TGTGCCAGTAGTATCCCGCCGACTAGCGGGAGTAAACGTGAGCAGTTCTTC
TRBD1	TRBV7-8	TRBJ1-5	.	CASSPTGGENNQPQHF	TGTGCCAGCAGCCCCACAGGGGGCGAGAACAATCAGCCCCAGCATTTT
.	TRBV18	TRBJ2-7	.	CASSPRGDEQYF	TGTGCCAGCTCACCACGGGGGGACGAGCAGTACTTC
.	TRBV19	TRBJ2-7	.	CASSLGHSYEQYF	TGTGCCAGTAGCCTCGGACACTCCTACGAGCAGTACTTC
.	TRBV28	TRBJ1-2	.	CASGRGVWYGYTF	TGTGCCAGCGGTAGGGGGGTTTGGTATGGCTACACCTTC
.	TRBV19	TRBJ1-1	.	CASSIVTGTRTEAFF	TGTGCCAGTAGTATAGTAACAGGGACCCGCACTGAAGCTTTCTTT
TRBD1	TRBV28	TRBJ1-1	.	CASLRQGAVTEAFF	TGTGCCAGCCTTCGACAGGGGGCGGTCACTGAAGCTTTCTTT
.	TRBV11-1	TRBJ2-2	few	CASSFDRGELFF	TGTGCCAGCAGCTTTGACAGGGGGGAGCTGTTTTTT
TRBD2	TRBV30	TRBJ2-7	once	CAWSGSGGRVDEQYF	TGTGCCTGGAGTGGGTCTGGCGGGAGGGTGGACGAGCAGTACTTC
TRBD1	TRBV27	TRBJ2-2	.	CASSPDRVGSGELFF	TGTGCCAGCAGTCCCGACAGGGTCGGGTCCGGGGAGCTGTTTTTT
.	TRBV5-1	TRBJ2-1	.	CASSRSTVSYNEQFF	TGCGCCAGCAGCCGTAGTACCGTCTCCTACAATGAGCAGTTCTTC
.	TRBV21-1	TRBJ2-7	.	CASSKVVGTDYEQYF	TGTGCCAGCAGCAAAGTAGTCGGGACAGATTACGAGCAGTACTTC
TRBD1	TRBV18	TRBJ1-1	.	CASSPGNRGPEAFF	TGTGCCAGCTCACCAGGTAACAGGGGCCCTGAAGCTTTCTTT
.	TRBV7-2	TRBJ2-3	.	CASSYKTTDTQYF	TGTGCCAGCAGCTATAAGACCACAGATACGCAGTATTTT